This passage covers 22 T cell receptor beta chains from one sample sequenced in a study of T-cell memory formation after mild COVID-19. TCRdb called the 5' RACE reads again in MiXCR, with one record for every CDR3 protein. The table includes almost 550,000 distinct CDR3 sequences, about a fifth detected once. The sequencing sample was made of PBMCs or a T cell subset sorted from them (not recorded which). The source of these receptors is an adult woman who had mild COVID-19 (a few samples of this study predate the infection). Cell type and time point are not known.

The V and J genes are TRBV5-1 and TRBJ2-2; a possible D gene is TRBD2 (5 bases). From germline, CDR1 is SGHRS and CDR2 YFSETQ. This CDR3 comprises 13 residues. V was pared by 2 bases and J by 3 bases, with 5 bases between. As DNA, the CDR3 is TGCGCCAGCAGCTTCGGGGACACCGGGGAGCTGTTTTTT. Encoded protein: CASSFGDTGELFF.

This clonotype occurred a few times. CDR3 in DNA: TGTGCCAGCAGCCCAATTGGTCTAGCGGGGGGTGGCGAGCAGTACTTC. It codes for CASSPIGLAGGGEQYF. The chain couples TRBV12-3 or TRBV12-4 to TRBJ2-7, with TRBD2 identical over 11 bases. J lost 6 bases, V lost 6 bases, and 13 bases had no gene match. The CDR3 is 16 amino acids.

V and J are TRBV4-2 and TRBJ2-3, with 16 positions matching TRBD2. The CDR3 sequence is 18 residues long. The V gene end was trimmed by 3 bases and the J gene end by 4 bases; junction bases not matched to a gene: 7. The germline V gene has CDR1 LGHNA and CDR2 YNFKEQ. The CDR3 DNA follows: TGTGCCAGCAGCCACGCCGGGACTAGCGGGGGGGGTGCAGATACGCAGTATTTT. Protein product: CASSHAGTSGGGADTQYF.

The rearrangement uses TRBV12-3 or TRBV12-4 and TRBJ2-5, with 11 bases matching TRBD2. The CDR3 is 18 residues long. The V segment lost 0 bases and the J segment 4 bases; nucleotides outside the gene matches: 10. The CDR3 protein is CASSLAMVAGGLRETQYF. In nucleotides, the CDR3 is TGTGCCAGCAGTTTAGCGATGGTAGCGGGAGGGCTGCGAGAGACCCAGTACTTC.

This chain links TRBV24-1 with TRBJ2-7, with 13 bases identical to TRBD2. Germline CDR1 is KGHDR and CDR2 is SFDVKD. The V segment lost 7 bases and the J segment 5 bases; nucleotides outside the gene matches: 7. The CDR3 has 15 residues. CDR3 coding DNA: TGTGCCACCAGAGAATACGGGACTAGCGGGAACGAGCAGTACTTC. Amino acid sequence: CATREYGTSGNEQYF.

This clonotype was recorded a few times. This chain connects TRBV5-1 to TRBJ2-3, with 7 nucleotides matching TRBD1. J lost 4 bases, V lost 5 bases, and 16 bases had no gene match. Germline values: CDR1 SGHRS, CDR2 YFSETQ. This CDR3 spans 17 amino acids. CDR3 in DNA: TGCGCCAGCAGGAAGGAGAATAGGTGGGACAGTGCAGATACGCAGTATTTT. Amino acid sequence: CASRKENRWDSADTQYF.

This clonotype showed up many times. The gene calls are TRBV6-5 and TRBJ1-1, with 8 bases that match TRBD1. The CDR3 runs 13 residues. Unmatched junction bases numbered 10, after V lost 7 bases and J lost 9 bases. The germline CDR1 and CDR2 sequences are MNHEY and SVGAGI. CDR3 sequence reads: CASTDTGGAKAFF. The DNA for the CDR3 is TGTGCCAGCACCGATACAGGGGGGGCTAAAGCTTTCTTT.

This clonotype appeared a few times. The chain couples TRBV6-5 to TRBJ2-2, with D possibly TRBD2 on 5 matching bases. From germline, CDR1 is MNHEY and CDR2 SVGAGI. The CDR3 is 14 amino acids. Deletions cut 2 bases from V and 5 bases from J, with 9 bases between. This CDR3 reads CASSYEGSTGELFF. The DNA for the CDR3 is TGTGCCAGCAGTTACGAGGGTTCTACCGGGGAGCTGTTTTTT.

This clonotype was found a few times. The chain carries TRBV6-1 and TRBJ2-7; weak D call: TRBD1 (6 bases). The CDR3 sequence is 15 residues long. V was trimmed by 1 base and J by 5 bases, leaving 15 bases between them. Per the germline V gene, CDR1 is MNHNS and CDR2 is SASEGT. CDR3 protein: CASSEEDRSRDEQYF. The CDR3 region has the DNA TGTGCCAGCAGTGAAGAAGACAGGTCTCGCGACGAGCAGTACTTC.

V and J are TRBV7-9 and TRBJ1-2, with a possible D match to TRBD1 (5 bases). The V gene's germline CDR1 is SEHNR and CDR2 FQNEAQ (reference sequence). There are 14 residues in the CDR3. The V gene lost 4 bases and the J gene lost 6 bases, with 15 bases spanning the gap. The CDR3 protein is CASSYMGRTDGYTF. DNA for the CDR3: TGTGCCAGCAGCTACATGGGGCGGACGGATGGCTACACCTTC. The full variable domain, in which reference TRBV7-9 and TRBJ1-2 provide the parts outside the CDR3, is DTGVSQNPRHKITKRGQNVTFRCDPISEHNRLYWYRQTLGQGPEFLTYFQNEAQLEKSRLLSDRFSAERPKGSFSTLEIQRTEQGDSAMYLCASSYMGRTDGYTFGSGTRLTVV.

Turning to this clonotype: Compared with germline, one end of the junction differs, possibly owing to a read error. The rearrangement uses TRBV7-9 and TRBJ2-6, with a possible D match to TRBD1 (5 bases). CDR3 length: 14 amino acids. Germline-derived CDR1 and CDR2 are SEHNR and FQNEAQ (reference sequence). The DNA of the CDR3 is TGTGCCAGCAGCTGGCTCTCTGGGGCCAACGTCCTGAATTTC. Translation: CASSWLSGANVLNF.

There are a few counts of this clonotype. This chain links TRBV5-6 with TRBJ1-2; D is undetermined. V lost 1 base and J 8 bases, leaving 12 bases between the germline ends. This CDR3 spans 13 amino acids. Germline assignment: CDR1 SGHDT and CDR2 YYEEEE. The CDR3 loop is CASSLRRRRGYTF. In DNA, the CDR3 is TGTGCCAGCAGCTTGAGGAGGAGAAGGGGCTACACCTTC.

This clonotype came up a few times. This chain links TRBV5-5 with TRBJ1-4; perhaps TRBD1 as D (5 bases). V was clipped by 0 bases and J by 8 bases, with 17 bases between them. The germline V gene has CDR1 SGHKS and CDR2 YYEKEE (reference sequence). The CDR3 is made up of 16 amino acids. The CDR3 region has the DNA TGTGCCAGCAGCTTGGGGCCGGGGGGGATGAGAGAAAAACTGTTTTTT. Encoded protein: CASSLGPGGMREKLFF.

This chain connects TRBV5-6 to TRBJ2-2; the D is unclear. V dropped 4 bases and J dropped 4 bases, with 5 bases sitting between them. Germline V CDR1 and CDR2: SGHDT, YYEEEE. This CDR3 has 12 amino acids. CDR3 sequence (DNA): TGTGCCAGCAGCCGGCCCACCGGGGAGCTGTTTTTT. Its translation: CASSRPTGELFF.

A few counts support this clonotype. The V and J genes are TRBV7-9 and TRBJ1-2, with D unresolved. The CDR3 extends over 16 amino acids. V lost 1 base and J 4 bases, leaving 16 bases between the germline ends. Germline lookup yields CDR1 SEHNR and CDR2 FQNEAQ (reference sequence). In DNA, the CDR3 is TGTGCCAGCAGCTTAGGTTTTGGAGGGAAGGGCTATGGCTACACCTTC. Its protein product is CASSLGFGGKGYGYTF.

This clonotype was recorded a few times. The chain is built from TRBV30 and TRBJ2-3; weak D call: TRBD2 (5 bases). CDR3 length equals 14 residues. The germline V and J ends were trimmed by 3 bases and 0 bases, with 10 bases remaining between them. CDR1 is GTSNPN, CDR2 SVGIG, per germline (reference sequence). CDR3 amino acids: CAWRLPGSTDTQYF. CDR3 DNA sequence: TGTGCCTGGAGGCTCCCGGGGAGCACAGATACGCAGTATTTT.

This clonotype was observed a handful of times. J is TRBJ1-2 and V is TRBV29-1; tentative D call: TRBD1 (6 bases). The CDR3 is made up of 18 amino acids. V was shortened by 0 bases and J by 6 bases, with 26 bases between the two germline ends. CDR1 and CDR2 from the germline V gene are SQVTM and ANQGSEA. This CDR3 reads CSVEEGLLGTSESDGYTF. DNA for the CDR3: TGCAGCGTTGAAGAAGGATTATTAGGGACATCGGAATCGGATGGCTACACCTTC.

This clonotype was detected a few times. V and J are TRBV5-6 and TRBJ2-3, with TRBD2 matching over 10 bases. Unmatched junction bases numbered 6, after V lost 2 bases and J lost 6 bases. Germline V gene sequence: CDR1 SGHDT, CDR2 YYEEEE. The CDR3 runs to 15 residues. CDR3 amino acids: CASSLLAGPRDTQYF. For the CDR3, the DNA is TGTGCCAGCAGCTTACTAGCGGGACCGCGCGATACGCAGTATTTT.

The gene calls are TRBV24-1 and TRBJ2-5, with 9 bases that match TRBD1. V was clipped by 4 bases and J by 3 bases; unmatched bases: 8. In germline, CDR1 is KGHDR, CDR2 SFDVKD. The CDR3 has 16 residues. The CDR3 sequence: CATSDFPDRGEETQYF. CDR3 bases: TGTGCCACCAGTGACTTTCCTGACAGGGGGGAAGAGACCCAGTACTTC.

Here the CDR3 DNA reads TGTGCCAGCAGTCCGGGACTAGCGGGAGGGCCCGGCACCGGGGAGCTGTTTTTT. This translates into CASSPGLAGGPGTGELFF. The rearrangement joins TRBV12-3 or TRBV12-4 to TRBJ2-2; 16 bases map to TRBD2. The V segment lost 5 bases and the J segment 4 bases; nucleotides outside the gene matches: 7. This CDR3 contains 18 residues.

This clonotype was seen only a few times. This chain joins TRBV5-1 and TRBJ2-7; the D call may be TRBD1 or TRBD2 (5 bases each). Trimming took off 0 bases at V and 2 bases at J, with 12 bases between the two ends. CDR3 length: 15 residues. Germline loops: CDR1 SGHRS, CDR2 YFSETQ. The CDR3 loop reads CASSLAGPPTYEQYF. CDR3 bases: TGCGCCAGCAGCTTGGCGGGACCCCCAACCTACGAGCAGTACTTC.

This clonotype was picked up a small number of times. This rearrangement joins TRBV4-1 to TRBJ2-7; D is possibly TRBD1 (5 bases). The germline gives CDR1 MGHRA, CDR2 YSYEKL. The V end lost 0 bases, the J end lost 6 bases, and 12 bases lay between the germline ends. The CDR3 has 14 residues. CDR3 protein: CASSQDHQGTEQYF. CDR3 bases: TGCGCCAGCAGCCAAGATCACCAGGGTACCGAGCAGTACTTC.